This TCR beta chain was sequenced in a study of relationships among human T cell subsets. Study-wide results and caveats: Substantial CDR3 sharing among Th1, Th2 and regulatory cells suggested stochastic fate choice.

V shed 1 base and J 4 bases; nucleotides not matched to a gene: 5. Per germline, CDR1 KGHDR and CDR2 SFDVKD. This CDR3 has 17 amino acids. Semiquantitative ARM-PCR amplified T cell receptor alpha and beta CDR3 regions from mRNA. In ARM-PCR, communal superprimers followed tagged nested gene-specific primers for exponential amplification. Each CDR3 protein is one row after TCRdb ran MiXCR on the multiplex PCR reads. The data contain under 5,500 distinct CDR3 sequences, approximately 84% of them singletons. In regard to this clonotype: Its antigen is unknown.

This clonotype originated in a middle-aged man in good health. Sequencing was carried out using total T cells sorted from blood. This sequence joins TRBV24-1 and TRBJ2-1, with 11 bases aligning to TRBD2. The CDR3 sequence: CATSDLPIAGGYNEQFF. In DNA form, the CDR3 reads TGTGCCACCAGTGATTTACCCATAGCGGGAGGGTACAATGAGCAGTTCTTC.